The 30 T cell receptor beta chains below were found in one sample sequenced in a study of CD8 T cells in Susac syndrome. Roughly 0.45 to 1 ug RNA was reverse transcribed with random hexamers. A single record per CDR3 protein comes from TCRdb applying MiXCR to the immunoSEQ multiplex PCR reads. In the table there are over 150,000 distinct CDR3 sequences, over 90% of which are singletons. Sequenced sample: CD4+ T cells from PBMCs. The receptors were gathered from a human donor with Susac syndrome.

The chain recombines TRBV7-9 with TRBJ2-5; weak D call: TRBD1 (6 bases). The germline CDR1 and CDR2 sequences are SEHNR and FQNEAQ (reference sequence). This CDR3 comprises 15 residues. V was shortened by 5 bases and J by 5 bases, with 18 bases between the two germline ends. The CDR3 region is CASSAGTPGRETQYF. The DNA of the CDR3 is TGTGCCAGCAGCGCCGGGACACCGGGTCGGGAGACCCAGTACTTC.

This clonotype was recorded only once. V usage is TRBV14 and J usage is TRBJ1-2; D may be TRBD1 (6 bases). V was cut by 4 bases and J by 8 bases, with 14 bases left in between. Germline V gene sequence: CDR1 SGHDN, CDR2 FVKESK. This CDR3 comprises 13 residues. The CDR3 DNA reads as TGTGCCAGCAGCCCCCGCAGGGGTCAAGGCTACACCTTC. It specifies CASSPRRGQGYTF.

The rearrangement links TRBV15 to TRBJ1-1; D remains ambiguous. The CDR3 totals 14 residues. V was shortened by 5 bases and J by 2 bases, with 12 bases between the two germline ends. CDR1 is LNHNV, CDR2 YYDKDF, per germline (reference sequence). CDR3 residues: CATSLNRFNTEAFF. The CDR3 coding sequence is TGTGCCACCAGCCTAAACAGATTCAACACTGAAGCTTTCTTT. Looking up the rest from reference TRBV15 and TRBJ1-1 gives the full variable domain: DAMVIQNPRYQVTQFGKPVTLSCSQTLNHNVMYWYQQKSSQAPKLLFHYYDKDFNNEADTPDNFQSRRPNTSFCFLDIRSPGLGDTAMYLCATSLNRFNTEAFFGQGTRLTVV.

The V call is TRBV20-1, the J call TRBJ1-5; a possible D gene is TRBD1 (5 bases). V lost 3 bases and J 4 bases, leaving 13 bases between the germline ends. The CDR3 totals 14 residues. CDR1 and CDR2 from the germline V gene are DFQATT and SNEGSKA (reference sequence). In nucleotides, the CDR3 is TGCAGTGCTAGGGGGGACGGGTCAAATCAGCCCCAGCATTTT. Encoded protein: CSARGDGSNQPQHF.

This chain connects TRBV5-5 to TRBJ2-1; a weak D match, TRBD1 (5 bases). The V gene's germline CDR1 is SGHKS and CDR2 YYEKEE (reference sequence). V was shortened by 0 bases and J by 6 bases, with 7 bases between the two germline ends. This CDR3 has 13 amino acids. This CDR3 reads CASSLEQVNEQFF. The DNA for the CDR3 is TGTGCCAGCAGCTTGGAACAGGTCAATGAGCAGTTCTTC.

Here the CDR3 DNA reads TGCAGCGTTGATAGGGAGAACACTGAAGCTTTCTTT. This translates into CSVDRENTEAFF. The rearrangement uses TRBV29-1 and TRBJ1-1; D is uncertain. Trimming left V 3 bases short and J 1 base short, with 6 bases between. Germline V gene lookup returns CDR1 SQVTM and CDR2 ANQGSEA. CDR3 size: 12 residues.

The CDR3 DNA reads TGTGCCACAGGGACTAGCGGATACGAGCAGTACTTC. Translation: CATGTSGYEQYF. This sequence joins TRBV6-6 and TRBJ2-7; 11 bases line up with TRBD2. This CDR3 contains 12 residues. Trimming at V came to 10 bases and at J to 4 bases, leaving 3 bases not matched to a gene. In germline, CDR1 is MNHNY, CDR2 SVGAGI (reference sequence).

The chain couples TRBV7-8 to TRBJ2-3, with TRBD2 identical over 11 bases. V was clipped by 0 bases and J by 7 bases; unmatched bases: 9. The CDR3 has 17 amino acids. Per germline, CDR1 SGHVS and CDR2 FQNEAQ. CDR3 loop: CASSLAGLAGGLHTQYF. The CDR3 coding sequence is TGTGCCAGCAGCTTAGCGGGGCTAGCGGGGGGCTTACATACGCAGTATTTT. Complete variable domain (other parts from reference TRBV7-8 and TRBJ2-3): GAGVSQSPRYKVAKRGQDVALRCDPISGHVSLFWYQQALGQGPEFLTYFQNEAQLDKSGLPSDRFFAERPEGSVSTLKIQRTQQEDSAVYLCASSLAGLAGGLHTQYFGPGTRLTVL.

The genes are TRBV20-1 and TRBJ2-3; 9 nucleotides align to TRBD2. J lost 9 bases, V lost 4 bases, and 8 bases had no gene match. Germline V gene sequence: CDR1 DFQATT, CDR2 SNEGSKA (reference sequence). The CDR3 covers 13 residues. CDR3: CSAKTSGSATQYF. CDR3 DNA: TGCAGTGCTAAGACTAGCGGCTCCGCCACGCAGTATTTT.

V usage is TRBV9 and J usage is TRBJ2-7; 14 positions agree with TRBD2. This CDR3 has 14 residues. J lost 5 bases, V lost 4 bases, and 2 bases had no gene match. CDR1 and CDR2 (germline): SGDLS, YYNGEE. The CDR3 sequence is CASSTGLAGDEQYF. The CDR3 DNA follows: TGTGCCAGCAGCACGGGACTAGCGGGAGACGAGCAGTACTTC.

V is TRBV4-3 and J is TRBJ2-6; D gene uncertain. CDR1 is LGHNA and CDR2 is YSLEER in the germline V gene. The CDR3 is 18 residues long. V was pared by 1 base and J by 4 bases, with 17 bases between. CDR3 coding DNA: TGCGCCAGCAGCCAAGGACCGGGTTCAAATTCGGGGGCCAACGTCCTGACTTTC. Its translation: CASSQGPGSNSGANVLTF.

V usage is TRBV7-6 and J usage is TRBJ2-5; D is unclear. With 5 bases removed from V and 5 bases from J, the gap between germline ends came to 9 bases. From germline, CDR1 is SGHVS and CDR2 FNYEAQ. This CDR3 contains 12 residues. The CDR3 region is CASSNLGETQYF. CDR3 bases: TGTGCCAGCAGCAATCTCGGGGAGACCCAGTACTTC.

The chain links TRBV7-2 to TRBJ2-4; 7 positions match TRBD2. Unmatched junction bases numbered 4, after V lost 5 bases and J lost 6 bases. Germline CDR1 and CDR2: SGHTA and FQGNSA. CDR3 length: 13 residues. The CDR3 nucleotides read TGTGCCAGCAGCCCGTCGGGAGGAAACATTCAGTACTTC. This translates into CASSPSGGNIQYF. Full variable domain (outside the CDR3, taken from reference TRBV7-2 and TRBJ2-4): GAGVSQSPSNKVTEKGKDVELRCDPISGHTALYWYRQSLGQGLEFLIYFQGNSAPDKSGLPSDRFSAERTGGSVSTLTIQRTQQEDSAVYLCASSPSGGNIQYFGAGTRLSVL.

V is TRBV7-9 and J is TRBJ2-1; possibly TRBD1 or TRBD2 for D (5 bases each). Germline V gene data show CDR1 as SEHNR and CDR2 as FQNEAQ (reference sequence). V was pared by 8 bases and J by 4 bases, with 21 bases between. The CDR3 loop spans 16 amino acids. The CDR3 DNA is TGTGCCAGCGCTACCCGCCTGGGACGGGGTTACAATGAGCAGTTCTTC. Its translation: CASATRLGRGYNEQFF.

This chain uses TRBV5-1 with TRBJ2-3; 9 positions agree with TRBD2. CDR1 is SGHRS, CDR2 YFSETQ, per germline. The CDR3 sequence is 15 residues long. V lost 4 bases to trimming and J lost 4 bases; unmatched junction nucleotides: 7. The CDR3 region is CASSPQTSGSDTQYF. The CDR3 bases are TGCGCCAGCAGCCCTCAGACTAGCGGCTCAGATACGCAGTATTTT.

This sequence joins TRBV29-1 and TRBJ2-7, with 7 nucleotides matching TRBD1. V shed 4 bases, J shed 0 bases, and the junction held 3 bases outside the gene matches. The CDR3 extends over 13 amino acids. From germline, CDR1 is SQVTM and CDR2 ANQGSEA. CDR3 nucleotides: TGCAGCGTTGCCAGGGGGACCTCCTACGAGCAGTACTTC. Amino acids: CSVARGTSYEQYF.

The rearrangement joins TRBV11-3 to TRBJ2-2, with 15 nucleotides matching TRBD2. Germline assignment: CDR1 SGHNT and CDR2 YENEEA. Trimming cost V 5 bases and J 6 bases; bases outside gene matches: 7. The CDR3 sequence is 17 residues long. The CDR3 spells CASSRGLAGGQSGELFF. The CDR3 bases are TGTGCCAGCAGCCGTGGACTAGCGGGAGGGCAATCCGGGGAGCTGTTTTTT. The full variable domain, completed using reference TRBV11-3 and TRBJ2-2, is EAGVVQSPRYKIIEKKQPVAFWCNPISGHNTLYWYLQNLGQGPELLIRYENEEAVDDSQLPKDRFSAERLKGVDSTLKIQPAELGDSAVYLCASSRGLAGGQSGELFFGEGSRLTVL.

The V call is TRBV7-9, the J call TRBJ2-2; D gene unclear. This CDR3 contains 14 residues. Looked up from germline, CDR1 is SEHNR and CDR2 is FQNEAQ (reference sequence). Trimming removed 4 bases from V and 2 bases from J, with 8 bases in between. In nucleotides, the CDR3 is TGTGCCAGCAGCTCCGGGCCCAACACCGGGGAGCTGTTTTTT. It specifies CASSSGPNTGELFF.

V gene TRBV29-1 combines with J gene TRBJ1-1; TRBD1 is a possible D gene (5 bases). V was trimmed by 8 bases and J by 2 bases, leaving 15 bases between them. CDR1 and CDR2 (germline): SQVTM, ANQGSEA. The CDR3 sequence is 13 residues long. The CDR3 spells CSFISGLNTEAFF. For the CDR3, the DNA is TGCAGCTTTATCTCAGGGCTCAACACTGAAGCTTTCTTT.

The V gene is TRBV6-2 or TRBV6-3, the J gene TRBJ2-7, with a possible D match to TRBD2 (6 bases). With 8 bases removed from V and 0 bases from J, the gap between germline ends came to 11 bases. The CDR3 has 13 amino acids. CDR1 and CDR2 from the germline V gene are MNHEY and SVGEGT. The CDR3 DNA reads as TGTGCCAGCGGGGACTTGTTCTCCTACGAGCAGTACTTC. The encoded protein is CASGDLFSYEQYF.

The V gene is TRBV20-1, the J gene TRBJ2-2, with TRBD2 as a possible D gene (5 bases). The CDR3 length is 17 residues. Germline CDR1 reads DFQATT; CDR2 reads SNEGSKA (reference sequence). V was cut by 0 bases and J by 5 bases, with 19 bases left in between. The CDR3 loop reads CSARDHRADPATGELFF. In nucleotides, the CDR3 is TGCAGTGCTAGAGATCATCGAGCGGACCCGGCTACCGGGGAGCTGTTTTTT.

This chain uses TRBV15 with TRBJ2-7; 7 bases line up with TRBD2. The V and J ends lost 0 bases and 0 bases, in that order; junction bases with no gene match: 2. The germline V gene has CDR1 LNHNV and CDR2 YYDKDF (reference sequence). This CDR3 is built from 15 residues. The DNA of the CDR3 is TGTGCCACCAGCAGAGACGGCGGGAGCTCCTACGAGCAGTACTTC. This encodes CATSRDGGSSYEQYF. Combining the CDR3 with reference TRBV15 and TRBJ2-7 gives the whole variable domain DAMVIQNPRYQVTQFGKPVTLSCSQTLNHNVMYWYQQKSSQAPKLLFHYYDKDFNNEADTPDNFQSRRPNTSFCFLDIRSPGLGDTAMYLCATSRDGGSSYEQYFGPGTRLTVT.

The V and J genes are TRBV11-3 and TRBJ2-1, with D perhaps TRBD1 or TRBD2 (5 bases each). V dropped 5 bases and J dropped 6 bases, with 11 bases sitting between them. The CDR3 length is 13 residues. From germline, CDR1 is SGHNT and CDR2 YENEEA. The DNA of the CDR3 is TGTGCCAGCAGCACGGGGCTCTTCAATGAGCAGTTCTTC. Translated, it gives CASSTGLFNEQFF. Full variable domain (rest looked up from reference TRBV11-3 and TRBJ2-1): EAGVVQSPRYKIIEKKQPVAFWCNPISGHNTLYWYLQNLGQGPELLIRYENEEAVDDSQLPKDRFSAERLKGVDSTLKIQPAELGDSAVYLCASSTGLFNEQFFGPGTRLTVL.

The chain employs TRBV24-1 and TRBJ1-1; no clear D. Trimming pared 9 bases from V and 5 bases from J, leaving 12 bases between. The CDR3 sequence is 12 residues long. Germline V gives CDR1 KGHDR, CDR2 SFDVKD. The CDR3: CATAGSGTEAFF. DNA of the CDR3: TGTGCCACCGCCGGATCGGGAACTGAAGCTTTCTTT.

This chain links TRBV30 with TRBJ1-5; no clear D. CDR1 is GTSNPN, CDR2 SVGIG, per germline (reference sequence). V was pared by 4 bases and J by 4 bases, with 11 bases between. CDR3 size: 13 residues. In DNA form, the CDR3 reads TGTGCCTGGACCCCTGGACTAAATCAGCCCCAGCATTTT. Translating it yields CAWTPGLNQPQHF.

J is TRBJ2-3 and V is TRBV14; 8 bases are shared with TRBD1. The V gene's germline CDR1 is SGHDN and CDR2 FVKESK. The CDR3 length is 16 residues. The V and J ends lost 3 bases and 6 bases, in that order; junction bases with no gene match: 11. The chain's CDR3 is CASSHFLGQGLDTQYF. The CDR3 region has the DNA TGTGCCAGCAGCCATTTCTTAGGACAGGGTCTGGATACGCAGTATTTT. The whole variable domain, remainder taken from reference TRBV14 and TRBJ2-3, is EAGVTQFPSHSVIEKGQTVTLRCDPISGHDNLYWYRRVMGKEIKFLLHFVKESKQDESGMPNNRFLAERTGGTYSTLKVQPAELEDSGVYFCASSHFLGQGLDTQYFGPGTRLTVL.

The V gene is TRBV7-2, the J gene TRBJ2-1; 7 bases agree with TRBD2. Germline V lookup: CDR1 SGHTA, CDR2 FQGNSA. The CDR3 spans 15 residues. V trimming: 7 bases; J trimming: 5 bases; junction bases outside the gene matches: 11. The CDR3 loop is CASTLRASGDNEQFF. For the CDR3, the DNA is TGTGCCAGCACCCTTCGGGCTAGCGGAGACAATGAGCAGTTCTTC.

The J gene is TRBJ2-3, the V gene TRBV29-1; D gene uncertain. Trimming pared 4 bases from V and 0 bases from J, leaving 11 bases between. This CDR3 is built from 14 residues. Germline values: CDR1 SQVTM, CDR2 ANQGSEA. The CDR3 reads CSVGRKASTDTQYF. The CDR3 nucleotides are TGCAGCGTTGGACGGAAAGCTAGCACAGATACGCAGTATTTT.

J is TRBJ1-3 and V is TRBV4-3; D gene ambiguous. CDR1 and CDR2 (germline): LGHNA, YSLEER. This CDR3 is 16 amino acids long. The germline V and J ends were trimmed by 2 bases and 1 base, with 12 bases remaining between them. The CDR3 DNA reads TGCGCCAGCAGCCAATTTCTACTGGATTCTGGAAACACCATATATTTT. It is translated as CASSQFLLDSGNTIYF.

The gene calls are TRBV24-1 and TRBJ2-5; D is undetermined. V shed 8 bases and J shed 4 bases, with 13 bases lying between them. The CDR3 is 13 amino acids. Germline-derived CDR1 and CDR2 are KGHDR and SFDVKD. CDR3 sequence (DNA): TGTGCCACCACCTCCCCGGACGGAGAGACCCAGTACTTC. As protein: CATTSPDGETQYF.